This T cell receptor beta chain derives from a study of early T cells in non-severe SARS-CoV-2 infection. Looking at the study overall: Sequencing targeted bulk RNA from unsorted whole blood, leaving chains unpaired.

Trimming removed 5 bases at V and 2 bases at J, with 8 bases between. Germline V CDR1 and CDR2: SGHAT, FQNNGV. This CDR3 region has 13 residues. Study-wide findings and caveats: CD4 and private specificities were missed by VDJdb matching, which favored anti-spike CD8 responses.

The library protocol tagged individual cDNA molecules with unique molecular identifiers. MiXCR, applied by TCRdb to the 5' RACE reads, yields one record per CDR3 protein. This table holds 55,000 to 65,000 distinct CDR3 sequences, 9.5% to 15% found once. This clonotype has at least ten counts. Its antigen is not identified. The chain joins TRBV11-2 to TRBJ2-3; tentatively, D is TRBD1 (5 bases). The receptor was isolated from an adult who was a healthcare worker with PCR-confirmed SARS-CoV-2 infection or an uninfected control (not recorded which). The specimen sequenced was whole blood. The CDR3 is CASSMDNTDTQYF. The CDR3 DNA is TGTGCCAGCAGCATGGACAACACAGATACGCAGTATTTT.